This T cell receptor (beta chain) is drawn from a study of cytomegalovirus exposure and HLA in healthy donors. Study-wide points: As immune exposure information, only CMV serostatus was available.

CDR3 length: 23 amino acids. The J segment lost 6 bases and the V segment lost 1 base, leaving 25 bases of the junction unmatched. With regard to this clone: What it recognizes is unknown.

PCR employed 60 Vbeta and 13 Jbeta primers. Only in-frame clones appear in the TCRdb table, and some are missing; sequencing was by immunoSEQ multiplex PCR. The table includes over 95,000 clones, approximately 80% detected once. The chain couples TRBV23-1 to TRBJ1-5, with TRBD1 matching 12 bases. TRBV23-1 is annotated as an ORF whose role is uncertain. The sequencing sample was made of PBMCs. The TCR originated in a female donor in good health and CMV-seronegative. The CDR3 spells CASSQYLTGACGDRGRVGQPQHF. Written as DNA, the CDR3 is TGCGCCAGCAGTCAATATTTAACAGGAGCTTGTGGGGACAGGGGGCGAGTGGGTCAGCCCCAGCATTTT.